Presented here are 18 T cell receptor beta chains from one specimen sequenced in a study of T-cell memory formation after mild COVID-19. TCRdb passed the 5' RACE reads through MiXCR, listing each CDR3 protein once. The sample contains fewer than 1,000 distinct CDR3 sequences, 35% to 55% of which appear only once. Sequencing used PBMCs or a T cell subset sorted from them (not recorded which). These receptors originate from an adult who had mild COVID-19 (a few samples of this study predate the infection). Cell type and time point are not known.

Relative to its sample, this clonotype is large. J is TRBJ2-1 and V is TRBV14; tentative D call: TRBD2 (6 bases). The CDR3 is 16 residues long. The germline CDR1 and CDR2 sequences are SGHDN and FVKESK. Trimming pared 1 base from V and 2 bases from J, leaving 12 bases between. As DNA, the CDR3 is TGTGCCAGCAGCCAAGCCCCGGGGGAAACCTACAATGAGCAGTTCTTC. Encoded protein: CASSQAPGETYNEQFF.

J is TRBJ2-7 and V is TRBV18; the D is unclear. Germline CDR1 KGHSH, CDR2 LQKENI. The CDR3 is made up of 13 amino acids. V was pared by 0 bases and J by 4 bases, with 7 bases between. The CDR3 region is CASSPPGSYEQYV. As DNA, the CDR3 is TGTGCCAGCTCACCACCGGGCAGTTACGAGCAGTACGTC.

The chain couples TRBV7-9 to TRBJ2-4; 9 bases map to TRBD2. The CDR3 extends over 16 amino acids. The J segment lost 0 bases and the V segment lost 5 bases, leaving 5 bases of the junction unmatched. CDR1 is SEHNR, CDR2 FQNEAQ, per germline (reference sequence). CDR3 in DNA: TGTGCCAGCAGCGCCAGCGGGGGGCTAGCCAAAAACATTCAGTACTTC. As protein: CASSASGGLAKNIQYF.

This clonotype is termed medium-sized. The gene calls are TRBV5-6 and TRBJ2-1; TRBD1 agrees at 7 bases. The CDR3 extends over 14 amino acids. The junction had 6 bases not matched to a gene; V was cut back by 4 bases and J by 5 bases. The germline CDR1 and CDR2 sequences are SGHDT and YYEEEE. CDR3 sequence reads: CASSPPGQHNEQFF. CDR3 bases: TGTGCCAGCAGCCCGCCGGGACAGCACAATGAGCAGTTCTTC.

This clonotype came up once. J is TRBJ2-1 and V is TRBV7-2; D remains unclear. The ends were cut back, 1 base at V and 4 bases at J, with 8 bases in the middle. Germline CDR1 and CDR2: SGHTA and FQGNSA. CDR3 length: 14 amino acids. The CDR3 reads CASSLVGRYNEQFF. CDR3 DNA sequence: TGTGCCAGCAGCTTAGTAGGGCGGTACAATGAGCAGTTCTTC.

This clonotype is termed large (0.1 to 1%). The chain is built from TRBV14 and TRBJ2-7; possibly TRBD2 for D (6 bases). V was clipped by 4 bases and J by 5 bases, with 15 bases between them. The germline CDR1 and CDR2 sequences are SGHDN and FVKESK. The CDR3 contains 14 residues. CDR3 sequence reads: CASSLGGGSNEQYF. The DNA for the CDR3 is TGTGCCAGCAGCCTAGGAGGAGGGTCCAACGAGCAGTACTTC.

In this sample, this clonotype is large. The V and J genes are TRBV19 and TRBJ2-7, with D perhaps matching TRBD1 (6 bases). Germline CDR1 LNHDA, CDR2 SQIVND (reference sequence). CDR3 size: 15 residues. Deletions cut 4 bases from V and 1 base from J, with 14 bases between. The CDR3 is CASSTGHGPSYEQYF. The CDR3 DNA reads as TGTGCCAGTAGTACGGGACACGGGCCTTCCTACGAGCAGTACTTC.

Judged by abundance, this clonotype is large. The gene calls are TRBV9 and TRBJ1-1; no firm D call. Germline assignment: CDR1 SGDLS and CDR2 YYNGEE. Trimming left V 4 bases short and J 7 bases short, with 8 bases between. The CDR3 extends over 11 amino acids. The CDR3, as DNA: TGTGCCAGCAGCTCCGGGGTTGAAGCTTTCTTT. Protein: CASSSGVEAFF.

The V call is TRBV6-6, the J call TRBJ1-2; 7 nucleotides align to TRBD1. This CDR3 contains 14 residues. The V gene's germline CDR1 is MNHNY and CDR2 SVGAGI (reference sequence). V shed 3 bases and J 6 bases; nucleotides not matched to a gene: 7. Here the CDR3 DNA reads TGTGCCAGCAGTTATTCTCGACAGGGAGATGGCTACACCTTC. It specifies CASSYSRQGDGYTF.

By frequency in the sample, this clonotype is large (0.1 to 1%). The rearrangement links TRBV12-3 or TRBV12-4 to TRBJ1-5; D possibly corresponds to TRBD1 (5 bases). Trimming took off 6 bases at V and 1 base at J, with 16 bases between the two ends. This CDR3 spans 16 amino acids. CDR3 bases: TGTGCCAGCAGCCTCGCTCCTTGGGGGAGCAATCAGCCCCAGCATTTT. Translated: CASSLAPWGSNQPQHF.

This clonotype was recorded a few times. V usage is TRBV5-4 and J usage is TRBJ2-1; possible D gene TRBD2, 6 bases. Deletions cut 0 bases from V and 4 bases from J, with 11 bases between. Germline V gives CDR1 SGHNT, CDR2 YYREEE (reference sequence). This CDR3 region has 15 residues. As DNA, the CDR3 is TGTGCCAGCAGCTTGGATGGGACTTCGTACAATGAGCAGTTCTTC. It translates to CASSLDGTSYNEQFF.

Relative to its sample, this clonotype is medium-sized. The chain carries TRBV5-1 and TRBJ2-7; D may be TRBD1 or TRBD2 (6 bases each). The CDR3 covers 14 residues. V was trimmed by 2 bases and J by 0 bases, leaving 9 bases between them. Per germline, CDR1 SGHRS and CDR2 YFSETQ. CDR3 nucleotide sequence: TGCGCCAGCAGCTTTTCGGGGGCCTCCTACGAGCAGTACTTC. Its protein product is CASSFSGASYEQYF.

By proportion, this clonotype is hyperexpanded (1% or more). The rearrangement joins TRBV5-1 to TRBJ2-7; 8 bases map to TRBD1. There are 15 residues in the CDR3. CDR1 and CDR2 (germline): SGHRS, YFSETQ. V gave up 0 bases and J gave up 4 bases; unmatched junction bases: 6. The chain's CDR3 is CASSLDRDRFYEQYF. The CDR3 DNA reads TGCGCCAGCAGCTTGGACCGGGACAGGTTTTACGAGCAGTACTTC.

In its sample, this clonotype is large. This chain connects TRBV7-9 to TRBJ1-2; a possible D gene is TRBD1 (6 bases). The CDR3 length is 16 residues. CDR1 and CDR2 (germline): SEHNR, FQNEAQ (reference sequence). Trimming removed 5 bases from V and 4 bases from J, with 20 bases in between. CDR3 sequence: CASSLRQDQNIYGYTF. CDR3 nucleotide sequence: TGTGCCAGCAGCCTCCGACAGGACCAAAACATCTATGGCTACACCTTC.

This clonotype is large. The rearrangement links TRBV4-1 to TRBJ1-2; 7 nucleotides match TRBD1. This CDR3 is 16 amino acids long. The V gene's germline CDR1 is MGHRA and CDR2 YSYEKL. Trimming at V came to 1 base and at J to 0 bases, leaving 5 bases not matched to a gene. The CDR3 sequence: CASSQVPGGANYGYTF. The CDR3 bases are TGCGCCAGCAGCCAAGTCCCAGGGGGAGCTAACTATGGCTACACCTTC.

The V gene is TRBV2, the J gene TRBJ2-7; tentative D call: TRBD1 (5 bases). CDR3 length equals 13 residues. Per germline, CDR1 SNHLY and CDR2 FYNNEI. Trimming removed 0 bases from V and 6 bases from J, with 9 bases in between. This CDR3 reads CASSEAREGEQYF. CDR3 DNA: TGTGCCAGCAGTGAAGCCAGGGAAGGCGAGCAGTACTTC.

This clonotype rates as large (0.1 to 1%). The chain is built from TRBV4-2 and TRBJ2-5; possible D gene TRBD2, 6 bases. This CDR3 is 17 amino acids long. The V gene's germline CDR1 is LGHNA and CDR2 YNFKEQ. V lost 3 bases and J lost 0, with 17 bases in between. CDR3 DNA: TGTGCCAGCAGCCAGGAGGGCGCCAGGGCGTACCAAGAGACCCAGTACTTC. It is translated as CASSQEGARAYQETQYF.

By sample share, this clonotype is large (0.1 to 1%). The chain uses TRBV20-1 and TRBJ1-2, with unresolved D. V lost 0 bases to trimming and J lost 4 bases, with 3 bases between them. Per the germline V gene, CDR1 is DFQATT and CDR2 is SNEGSKA (reference sequence). The CDR3 consists of 11 residues. Here the CDR3 DNA reads TGCAGTGCTAGAGATCTCTATGGCTACACCTTC. Amino acid sequence: CSARDLYGYTF.